The 16 T cell receptor beta chains below come from one sample, sequenced in a study of cytomegalovirus exposure and HLA in healthy donors. The PCR used 60 Vbeta and 13 Jbeta primers. Measured with immunoSEQ multiplex PCR; TCRdb has only the in-frame clones, and not every one. The sample holds 98,000 or so clones; around 10% are singletons and the top ten take 5% to 6.5%. The sequencing input was PBMCs. The receptors were gathered from a man aged 40-50 years in good health and CMV-seropositive.

The chain joins TRBV29-1 to TRBJ2-7; TRBD1 aligns across 9 bases. This CDR3 contains 15 residues. Germline V gives CDR1 SQVTM, CDR2 ANQGSEA. The V and J ends lost 1 base and 4 bases, in that order; junction bases with no gene match: 8. This chain's CDR3 is CSVEGDWTGEYEQYF. CDR3 bases: TGCAGCGTTGAAGGCGATTGGACAGGGGAATACGAGCAGTACTTC.

The chain is built from TRBV11-2 and TRBJ1-2; D unresolved. The V end lost 0 bases, the J end lost 4 bases, and 6 bases lay between the germline ends. Per the germline V gene, CDR1 is SGHAT and CDR2 is FQNNGV. CDR3 length: 13 amino acids. The CDR3: CASSLDAGYGYTF. The CDR3 coding sequence is TGTGCCAGCAGCTTAGATGCAGGCTATGGCTACACCTTC.

The V gene is TRBV18, the J gene TRBJ2-1; D not certain. Trimming took 1 base from V and 0 from J, leaving 10 bases between them. The CDR3 covers 16 residues. Germline V gene sequence: CDR1 KGHSH, CDR2 LQKENI. The chain's CDR3 is CASSPLPSISYNEQFF. The DNA for the CDR3 is TGTGCCAGCTCACCACTGCCGAGTATCTCCTACAATGAGCAGTTCTTC.

The chain employs TRBV5-1 and TRBJ2-5; D remains unclear. CDR1 and CDR2 from the germline V gene are SGHRS and YFSETQ. V was cut by 0 bases and J by 5 bases, with 11 bases left in between. The CDR3 has 14 amino acids. CDR3 bases: TGCGCCAGCAGCTTGGGGCAGCGACGGGAGACCCAGTACTTC. Residues: CASSLGQRRETQYF.

This clone has a handful of counts. The CDR3 coding sequence is TGTGCCAGCAGCTTCGATCCCGGGACTAGCGGGAGTGGAGTTTTGGATACGCAGTATTTT. Its translation: CASSFDPGTSGSGVLDTQYF. The chain joins TRBV4-2 to TRBJ2-3, with 14 nucleotides matching TRBD2. Germline V gene lookup returns CDR1 LGHNA and CDR2 YNFKEQ. V lost 5 bases and J lost 6; bases outside the gene matches: 19. This CDR3 region has 20 residues.

The V call is TRBV9, the J call TRBJ1-1; D perhaps matches TRBD1 (6 bases). Trimming removed 0 bases at V and 2 bases at J, with 11 bases between. This CDR3 comprises 15 residues. Germline V CDR1 and CDR2: SGDLS, YYNGEE. CDR3 in amino acids: CASSVDAGANTEAFF. In DNA, the CDR3 is TGTGCCAGCAGCGTAGATGCAGGGGCTAACACTGAAGCTTTCTTT.

The rearrangement joins TRBV19 to TRBJ1-5; D gene uncertain. The CDR3 has 12 residues. CDR1 and CDR2 from the germline V gene are LNHDA and SQIVND (reference sequence). V was shortened by 3 bases and J by 5 bases, with 5 bases between the two germline ends. This CDR3 is CASSIQYQPQHF. The CDR3 nucleotides are TGTGCCAGTAGTATCCAGTATCAGCCCCAGCATTTT.

This clone has just a few counts. V and J are TRBV29-1 and TRBJ2-1; 9 bases match TRBD2. The CDR3 totals 14 residues. V gave up 5 bases and J gave up 6 bases; unmatched junction bases: 8. The germline V gene encodes CDR1 SQVTM and CDR2 ANQGSEA. CDR3 sequence (DNA): TGCAGCGTTTCTCATCTAGCGGGACGCAATGAGCAGTTCTTC. Protein: CSVSHLAGRNEQFF.

This clone was found a few times. The chain is built from TRBV5-1 and TRBJ2-1, with 9 nucleotides matching TRBD2. This CDR3 is 16 amino acids long. Germline trimming cut 1 base from V and 5 bases from J; bases unmatched to any gene: 7. Germline values: CDR1 SGHRS, CDR2 YFSETQ. CDR3 DNA sequence: TGCGCCAGCAGCTTGTTGCGGGAGGGCCAGAACAATGAGCAGTTCTTC. Residues: CASSLLREGQNNEQFF.

This clone turned up a few times. The chain joins TRBV5-1 to TRBJ2-5; D is perhaps TRBD1 (7 bases). The germline CDR1 and CDR2 sequences are SGHRS and YFSETQ. The CDR3 is 15 amino acids. V lost 4 bases and J lost 4, with 17 bases in between. The CDR3: CASSPEGQSVETQYF. The DNA for the CDR3 is TGCGCCAGCAGCCCGGAGGGACAGTCGGTAGAGACCCAGTACTTC.

This clone has a handful of counts. V usage is TRBV5-6 and J usage is TRBJ2-1; D is ambiguous. Germline-derived CDR1 and CDR2 are SGHDT and YYEEEE. Deletions cut 1 base from V and 9 bases from J, with 5 bases between. CDR3 length: 11 amino acids. This CDR3 reads CASSLNGEQFF. DNA of the CDR3: TGTGCCAGCAGCTTGAACGGTGAGCAGTTCTTC.

This clone has only a few counts. V usage is TRBV27 and J usage is TRBJ1-2; TRBD1 might be the D (5 bases). Germline loops: CDR1 MNHEY, CDR2 SMNVEV (reference sequence). Deletions cut 3 bases from V and 8 bases from J, with 25 bases between. The CDR3 contains 17 residues. CDR3 in amino acids: CASSFFVGVKGLEGYTF. The CDR3 bases are TGTGCCAGCAGTTTTTTCGTAGGGGTAAAGGGGCTGGAGGGCTACACCTTC.

This clone has a handful of counts. The genes are TRBV5-1 and TRBJ2-7; 8 nucleotides line up with TRBD1. V shed 3 bases, J shed 3 bases, and the junction held 5 bases outside the gene matches. The CDR3 extends over 14 amino acids. In germline, CDR1 is SGHRS, CDR2 YFSETQ. CDR3 nucleotide sequence: TGCGCCAGCAGCTGGGGACAGGAGTTCTACGAGCAGTACTTC. Translating gives CASSWGQEFYEQYF. Using reference TRBV5-1 and TRBJ2-7 for the parts outside the CDR3, the full variable domain is KAGVTQTPRYLIKTRGQQVTLSCSPISGHRSVSWYQQTPGQGLQFLFEYFSETQRNKGNFPGRFSGRQFSNSRSEMNVSTLELGDSALYLCASSWGQEFYEQYFGPGTRLTVT.

This clone has just a few counts. V gene TRBV10-1 combines with J gene TRBJ1-5, with 11 bases fitting TRBD1. This CDR3 contains 16 residues. Germline V lookup: CDR1 WNHNN, CDR2 SYGVQD (reference sequence). The trim removed 6 bases at V and 3 bases at J, leaving 7 bases unmatched. The CDR3: CASSFRDRGDNQPQHF. The CDR3 bases are TGCGCCAGCAGCTTCCGGGACAGGGGGGACAATCAGCCCCAGCATTTT.

The chain combines TRBV27 with TRBJ2-7, with a tentative D call TRBD2 (6 bases). V dropped 6 bases and J dropped 3 bases, with 12 bases sitting between them. The CDR3 sequence is 13 residues long. Germline CDR1 reads MNHEY; CDR2 reads SMNVEV (reference sequence). The CDR3 bases are TGTGCCAGCAGCTTCCTGACTAGCTACGAGCAGTACTTC. It specifies CASSFLTSYEQYF.

This clone was detected only once. The chain couples TRBV9 to TRBJ1-4, with D unclear. Germline assignment: CDR1 SGDLS and CDR2 YYNGEE. V was cut by 1 base and J by 0 bases, with 4 bases left in between. This CDR3 is 14 amino acids long. CDR3 bases: TGTGCCAGCAGCGTACTTGCAACTAATGAAAAACTGTTTTTT. Translating it yields CASSVLATNEKLFF.